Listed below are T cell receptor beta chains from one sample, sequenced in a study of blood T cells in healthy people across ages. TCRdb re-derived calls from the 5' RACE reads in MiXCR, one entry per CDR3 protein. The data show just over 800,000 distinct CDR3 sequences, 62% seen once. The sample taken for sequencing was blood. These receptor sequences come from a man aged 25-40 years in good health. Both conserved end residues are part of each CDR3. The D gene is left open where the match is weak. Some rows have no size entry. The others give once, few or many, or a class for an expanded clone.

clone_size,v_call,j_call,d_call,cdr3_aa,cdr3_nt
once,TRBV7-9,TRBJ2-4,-,CASSQRADIQYF,TGTGCCAGCAGCCAAAGAGCAGACATTCAGTACTTC
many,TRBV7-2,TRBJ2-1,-,CASTSMGEQFF,TGTGCCAGCACTTCTATGGGAGAGCAGTTCTTC
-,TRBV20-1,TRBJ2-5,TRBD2,CSAWGGGETQYF,TGCAGTGCTTGGGGGGGAGGCGAGACCCAGTACTTC
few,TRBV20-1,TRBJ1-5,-,CSARDGRPDQGQHF,TGCAGTGCTAGAGATGGGCGGCCGGATCAGGGCCAGCATTTT
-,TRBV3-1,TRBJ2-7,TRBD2,CASSQDSSGGARAQYF,TGTGCCAGCAGCCAAGATAGTAGCGGGGGGGCAAGGGCCCAGTACTTC
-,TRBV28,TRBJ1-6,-,CASSIPGPHPLHF,TGTGCCAGCAGTATTCCGGGACCTCACCCCCTCCACTTT
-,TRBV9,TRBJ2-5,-,CASSVDPLETQYF,TGTGCCAGCAGCGTAGACCCATTAGAGACCCAGTACTTC
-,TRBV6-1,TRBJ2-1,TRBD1,CASSRDRVPNEQFF,TGTGCCAGCAGTCGGGACAGGGTCCCCAATGAGCAGTTCTTC
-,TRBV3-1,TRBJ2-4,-,CASSQDILPTIQYF,TGTGCCAGCAGCCAAGATATACTACCGACAATTCAGTACTTC
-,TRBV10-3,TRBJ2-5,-,CAISQYQQETQYF,TGTGCCATCAGCCAATATCAGCAAGAGACCCAGTACTTC
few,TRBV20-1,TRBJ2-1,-,CSAMGGSYNEQFF,TGCAGTGCTATGGGGGGCTCCTACAATGAGCAGTTCTTC
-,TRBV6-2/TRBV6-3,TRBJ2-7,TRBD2,CASTEAGYSYEQYF,TGTGCCAGCACCGAAGCGGGGTACTCCTACGAGCAGTACTTC
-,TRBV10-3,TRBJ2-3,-,CAIEDSSTDTQYF,TGTGCCATCGAAGACAGTAGCACAGATACGCAGTATTTT
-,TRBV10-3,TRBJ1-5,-,CAISEETAPHQPQHF,TGTGCCATCAGTGAAGAGACAGCCCCTCATCAGCCCCAGCATTTT
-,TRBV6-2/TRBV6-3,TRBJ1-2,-,CASRMGGYGYTF,TGTGCCAGCAGAATGGGGGGCTATGGCTACACCTTC
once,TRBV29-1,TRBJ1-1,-,CSVVLSETEAFF,TGCAGCGTTGTATTATCTGAGACTGAAGCTTTCTTT
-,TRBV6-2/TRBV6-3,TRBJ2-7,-,CASRVPGPWEQYF,TGTGCCAGCAGAGTCCCGGGACCCTGGGAGCAGTACTTC
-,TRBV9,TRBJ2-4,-,CASSVGGEDIQYF,TGTGCCAGCAGCGTAGGGGGGGAGGACATTCAGTACTTC
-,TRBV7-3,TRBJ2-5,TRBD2,CASSSGLAGGWEQYF,TGTGCCAGCAGCTCTGGACTAGCGGGGGGCTGGGAGCAGTACTTC
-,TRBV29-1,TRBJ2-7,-,CSVVLSLGLRGYEQYF,TGCAGCGTTGTTTTAAGTCTAGGACTTAGAGGCTACGAGCAGTACTTC
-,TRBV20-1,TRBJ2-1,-,CSARVRVVSSYNEQFF,TGCAGTGCTAGAGTTAGGGTCGTGAGCTCCTACAATGAGCAGTTCTTC
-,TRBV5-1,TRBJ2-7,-,CASSWQEGETRYF,TGCGCCAGCAGCTGGCAGGAAGGAGAGACCCGGTACTTC
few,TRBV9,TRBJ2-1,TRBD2,CASNPSGGPNEQFF,TGTGCCAGCAACCCTAGCGGGGGGCCGAATGAGCAGTTCTTC
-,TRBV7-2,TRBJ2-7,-,CASSQVADTDYEQYF,TGTGCCAGCAGCCAGGTAGCGGATACAGACTACGAGCAGTACTTC
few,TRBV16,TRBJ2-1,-,CASSQYKGEAYNEQFF,TGTGCCAGCAGCCAATACAAGGGGGAAGCCTACAATGAGCAGTTCTTC
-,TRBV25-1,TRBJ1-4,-,CASSGWAQNEKLFF,TGTGCCAGCAGTGGATGGGCACAAAATGAAAAACTGTTTTTT
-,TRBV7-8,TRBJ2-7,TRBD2,CASSFAGLAGGYNEQYF,TGTGCCAGCAGCTTCGCGGGACTAGCGGGGGGGTACAATGAGCAGTACTTC
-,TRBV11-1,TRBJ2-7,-,CASSRTDRGGNYEQYF,TGTGCCAGCAGCCGGACCGACAGGGGAGGGAACTACGAGCAGTACTTC
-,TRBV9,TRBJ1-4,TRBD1,CASSELGTVNEKLFF,TGTGCCAGCTCTGAACTCGGGACAGTTAATGAAAAACTGTTTTTT
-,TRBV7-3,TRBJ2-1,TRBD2,CASSPSGGLSNGEQFF,TGTGCCAGCAGCCCTAGCGGGGGGTTATCCAATGGTGAGCAGTTCTTC
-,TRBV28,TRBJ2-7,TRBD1,CASSSPGQGAGNEQYF,TGTGCCAGCAGCTCACCGGGACAGGGGGCGGGAAACGAGCAGTACTTC
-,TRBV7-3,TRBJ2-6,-,CASSSLSPRSSSGANVLTF,TGTGCCAGCAGTTCCCTCTCGCCGCGCAGCAGCTCTGGGGCCAACGTCCTGACTTTC
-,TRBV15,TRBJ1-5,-,CATSRDLGSLGSNQPQHF,TGTGCCACCAGCAGAGACCTGGGATCGCTCGGGAGCAATCAGCCCCAGCATTTT
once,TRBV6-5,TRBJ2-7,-,CASSYGAGSSGEQYF,TGTGCCAGCAGTTACGGTGCAGGGTCCTCGGGTGAGCAGTACTTC
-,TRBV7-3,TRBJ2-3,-,CASSVDRTLTDTQYF,TGTGCCAGCAGCGTAGACAGGACCCTCACAGATACGCAGTATTTT
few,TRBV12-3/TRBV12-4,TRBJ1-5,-,CASSFWVQGEPQHF,TGTGCCAGCAGTTTTTGGGTGCAGGGTGAGCCCCAGCATTTT
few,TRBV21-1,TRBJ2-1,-,CASSTGLAGVLRNEQFF,TGTGCCAGCAGCACCGGACTAGCGGGGGTCTTGAGGAATGAGCAGTTCTTC
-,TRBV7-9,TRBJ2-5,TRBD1,CASNPRDRGLETQYF,TGTGCCAGCAACCCCCGGGACAGGGGGCTTGAGACCCAGTACTTC
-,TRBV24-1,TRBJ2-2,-,CATSEVTGGGWGELFF,TGTGCCACCAGTGAGGTTACTGGCGGAGGTTGGGGGGAGCTGTTTTTT
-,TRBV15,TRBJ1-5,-,CATSRDGNSNQPQHF,TGTGCCACCAGCAGAGATGGGAACAGCAATCAGCCCCAGCATTTT
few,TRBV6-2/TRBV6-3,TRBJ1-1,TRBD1,CASSYLQGAWTEAFF,TGTGCCAGCAGTTACTTACAGGGGGCTTGGACTGAAGCTTTCTTT
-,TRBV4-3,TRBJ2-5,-,CASSPRASSRTQYF,TGCGCCAGCAGCCCCAGGGCATCCAGTCGGACCCAGTACTTC
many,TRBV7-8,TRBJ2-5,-,CASSPRFLETQYF,TGTGCCAGCAGCCCCCGTTTCCTAGAGACCCAGTACTTC
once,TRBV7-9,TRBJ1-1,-,CASSFQDRLNTEAFF,TGTGCCAGCAGCTTCCAGGACAGACTGAACACTGAAGCTTTCTTT
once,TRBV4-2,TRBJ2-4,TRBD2,CASSQDLFSGGVNIQYF,TGTGCCAGCAGCCAAGATCTCTTTAGCGGGGGTGTGAACATTCAGTACTTC
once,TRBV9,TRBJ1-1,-,CASSVRGTDTEAFF,TGTGCCAGCAGCGTACGAGGGACGGACACTGAAGCTTTCTTT
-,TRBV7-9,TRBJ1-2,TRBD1,CASSSTGTVNYGYTF,TGTGCCAGCAGCTCGACAGGGACGGTGAACTATGGCTACACCTTC